This T cell receptor (beta chain) was recovered during a study of blood T cell repertoires in COVID-19. Study context: The United States, Italy and Spain provided the acute and convalescent COVID-19 samples. PBMCs, B-cell-depleted T cells, or T cells provided the cDNA or gDNA that made up the material.

Looked up from germline, CDR1 is GTSNPN and CDR2 is SVGIG (reference sequence). The CDR3 spans 12 residues. The ends lost 5 bases at V and 3 bases at J; junction bases unmatched: 1. Per the original data handling: The assay estimated nucleated cells by amplifying reference gene primers. Sequencing was performed with immunoSEQ multiplex PCR; in TCRdb, only in-frame clones are kept and a portion is missing. The V and J calls and clone size are taken from that table; D and trimming were inferred from the DNA. The table shows 45,000 to 55,000 clones, with around 84% occurring only once. Specimen: peripheral blood. The gene calls are TRBV30 and TRBJ1-5, with 7 bases fitting TRBD1. The clonotype originates from a man aged 50 to 59 with acute or convalescent COVID-19. CDR3 in DNA: TGTGCCTGGGGGACAGTCAATCAGCCCCAGCATTTT. Translation: CAWGTVNQPQHF. The full variable domain, completed using reference TRBV30 and TRBJ1-5, is SQTIHQWPATLVQPVGSPLSLECTVEGTSNPNLYWYRQAAGRGLQLLFYSVGIGQISSEVPQNLSASRPQDRQFILSSKKLLLSDSGFYLCAWGTVNQPQHFGDGTRLSIL.